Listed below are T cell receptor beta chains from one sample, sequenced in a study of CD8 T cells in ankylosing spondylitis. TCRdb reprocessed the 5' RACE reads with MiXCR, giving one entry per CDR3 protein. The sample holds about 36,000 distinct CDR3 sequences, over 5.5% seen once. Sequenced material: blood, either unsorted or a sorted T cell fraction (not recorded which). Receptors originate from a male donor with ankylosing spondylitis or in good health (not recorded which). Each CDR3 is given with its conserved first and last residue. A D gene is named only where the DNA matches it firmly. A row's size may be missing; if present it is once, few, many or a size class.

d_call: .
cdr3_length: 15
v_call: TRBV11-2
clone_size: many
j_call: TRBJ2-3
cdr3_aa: CASSRPGASTDTQYF
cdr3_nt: TGTGCCAGCAGCCGCCCGGGGGCGAGCACAGATACGCAGTATTTT

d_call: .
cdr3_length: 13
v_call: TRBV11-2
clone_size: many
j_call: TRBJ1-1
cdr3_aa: CASSRGMNTEAFF
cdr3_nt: TGTGCCAGCAGCCGGGGGATGAACACTGAAGCTTTCTTT

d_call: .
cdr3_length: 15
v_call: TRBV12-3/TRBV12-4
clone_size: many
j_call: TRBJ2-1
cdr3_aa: CASSPPEGLLNEQFF
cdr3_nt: TGTGCCAGCAGTCCCCCAGAGGGACTCTTAAATGAGCAGTTCTTC

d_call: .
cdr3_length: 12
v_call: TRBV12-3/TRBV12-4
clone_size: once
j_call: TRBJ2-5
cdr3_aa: CASSFHQETQYF
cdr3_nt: TGTGCCAGCAGTTTTCATCAAGAGACCCAGTACTTC

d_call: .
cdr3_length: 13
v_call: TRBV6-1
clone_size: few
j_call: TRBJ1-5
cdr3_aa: CASSHRANQPQHF
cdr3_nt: TGTGCCAGCAGCCACAGGGCCAATCAGCCCCAGCATTTT

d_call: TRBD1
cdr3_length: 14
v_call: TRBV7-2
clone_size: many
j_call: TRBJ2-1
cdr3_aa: CASSFKGQNNEQFF
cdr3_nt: TGTGCCAGCAGCTTTAAGGGACAGAACAATGAGCAGTTCTTC

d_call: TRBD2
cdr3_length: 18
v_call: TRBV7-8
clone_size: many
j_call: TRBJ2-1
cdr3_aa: CASSFGLAGALNYNEQFF
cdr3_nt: TGTGCCAGCAGCTTTGGGCTAGCGGGGGCCCTAAACTACAATGAGCAGTTCTTC

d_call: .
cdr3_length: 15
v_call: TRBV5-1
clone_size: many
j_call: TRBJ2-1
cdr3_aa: CASSWTESSYNEQFF
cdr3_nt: TGCGCCAGCAGCTGGACGGAGAGCTCCTACAATGAGCAGTTCTTC

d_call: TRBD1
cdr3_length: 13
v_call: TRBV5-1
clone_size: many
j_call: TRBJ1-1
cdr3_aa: CASSLRQGRRAFF
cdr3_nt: TGCGCCAGCAGCCTACGACAGGGGCGGAGAGCTTTCTTT

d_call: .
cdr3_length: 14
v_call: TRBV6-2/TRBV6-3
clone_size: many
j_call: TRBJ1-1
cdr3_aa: CASSPRVVDTEAFF
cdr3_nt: TGTGCCAGCAGTCCCAGGGTCGTTGACACTGAAGCTTTCTTT

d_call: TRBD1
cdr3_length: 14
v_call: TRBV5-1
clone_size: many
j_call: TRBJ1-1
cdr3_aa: CASSSQGANAEAFF
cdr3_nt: TGCGCCAGCAGTTCTCAGGGGGCAAACGCTGAAGCTTTCTTT

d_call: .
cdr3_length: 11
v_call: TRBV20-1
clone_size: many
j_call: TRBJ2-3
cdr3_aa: CSASRADTQYF
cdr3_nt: TGCAGTGCTAGTCGGGCGGATACGCAGTATTTT

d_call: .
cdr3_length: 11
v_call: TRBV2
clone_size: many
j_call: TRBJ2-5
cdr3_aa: CASKAEETQYF
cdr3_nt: TGTGCCAGCAAAGCGGAAGAGACCCAGTACTTC

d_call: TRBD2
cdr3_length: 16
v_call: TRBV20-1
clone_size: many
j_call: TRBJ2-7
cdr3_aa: CSARDPAGGPGYEQYF
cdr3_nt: TGCAGTGCTAGAGATCCAGCGGGAGGGCCGGGCTACGAGCAGTACTTC

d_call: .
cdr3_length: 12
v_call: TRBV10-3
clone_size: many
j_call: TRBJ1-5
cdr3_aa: CAISESPSPQHF
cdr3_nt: TGTGCCATCAGTGAGTCTCCATCGCCCCAGCATTTT

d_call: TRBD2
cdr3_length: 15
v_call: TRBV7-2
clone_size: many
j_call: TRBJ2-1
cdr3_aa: CASSLSTSGRNEQFF
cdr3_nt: TGTGCCAGCAGCTTATCGACTAGCGGGAGGAATGAGCAGTTCTTC

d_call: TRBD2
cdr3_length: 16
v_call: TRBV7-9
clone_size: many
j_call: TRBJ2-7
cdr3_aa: CASSAPGSGGDYEQYF
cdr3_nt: TGTGCCAGCAGCGCGCCTGGGAGCGGGGGGGATTACGAGCAGTACTTC

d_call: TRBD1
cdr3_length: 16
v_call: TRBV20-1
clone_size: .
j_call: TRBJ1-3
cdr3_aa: CSARDPGTASGNTIYF
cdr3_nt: TGCAGTGCTAGAGACCCCGGGACAGCCTCTGGAAACACCATATATTTT

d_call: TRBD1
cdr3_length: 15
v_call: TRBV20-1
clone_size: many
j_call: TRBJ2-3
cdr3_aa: CSARTGTAGRNTQYF
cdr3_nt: TGCAGTGCTAGGACCGGGACAGCAGGGCGAAATACGCAGTATTTT

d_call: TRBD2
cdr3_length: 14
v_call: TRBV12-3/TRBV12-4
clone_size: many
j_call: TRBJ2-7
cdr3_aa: CASSLGRAPYEQYF
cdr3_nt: TGTGCCAGCAGCCTCGGGAGGGCCCCCTACGAGCAGTACTTC

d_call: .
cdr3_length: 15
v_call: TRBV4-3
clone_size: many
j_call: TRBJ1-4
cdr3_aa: CASSHRPGSNEKLFF
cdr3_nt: TGCGCCAGCAGCCATAGACCAGGGTCTAATGAAAAACTGTTTTTT

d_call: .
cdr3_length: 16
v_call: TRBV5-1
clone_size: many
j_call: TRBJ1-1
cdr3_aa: CASSYRGLSMNTEAFF
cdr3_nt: TGCGCCAGCAGCTACAGAGGGTTGAGCATGAACACTGAAGCTTTCTTT

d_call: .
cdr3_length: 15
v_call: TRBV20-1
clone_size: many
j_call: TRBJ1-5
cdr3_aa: CSAVVGGALGQPQHF
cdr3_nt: TGCAGTGCTGTAGTCGGGGGGGCACTAGGCCAGCCCCAGCATTTT

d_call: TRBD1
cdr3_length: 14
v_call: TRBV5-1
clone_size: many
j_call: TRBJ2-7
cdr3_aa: CASSLEGTGDEQYF
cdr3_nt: TGCGCCAGCAGCTTGGAGGGGACAGGGGACGAGCAGTACTTC

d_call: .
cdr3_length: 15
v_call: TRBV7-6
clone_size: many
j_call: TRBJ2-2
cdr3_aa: CASSLGGANTGELFF
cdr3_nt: TGTGCCAGCAGCTTGGGGGGGGCTAACACCGGGGAGCTGTTTTTT

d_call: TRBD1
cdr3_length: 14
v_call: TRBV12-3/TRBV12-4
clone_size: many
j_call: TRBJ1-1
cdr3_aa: CASRPTGGRTEAFF
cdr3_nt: TGTGCCAGCAGGCCCACAGGGGGTAGGACTGAAGCTTTCTTT

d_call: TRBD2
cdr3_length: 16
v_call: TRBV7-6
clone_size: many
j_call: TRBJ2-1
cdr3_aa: CASSSPTSGGNNEQFF
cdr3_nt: TGTGCCAGCAGCTCACCGACTAGCGGGGGGAACAATGAGCAGTTCTTC

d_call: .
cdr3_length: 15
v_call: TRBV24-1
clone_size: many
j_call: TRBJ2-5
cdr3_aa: CATSDFGGGQETQYF
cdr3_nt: TGTGCCACCAGTGATTTTGGGGGAGGCCAAGAGACCCAGTACTTC